This TCR beta chain was observed in a study of cytomegalovirus exposure and HLA in healthy donors. PCR was performed using 60 Vbeta and 13 Jbeta primers. This table comes from immunoSEQ multiplex PCR, and its TCRdb copy is limited to in-frame clones, with some not included. The table has approximately 140,000 clones, around 78% seen once. Details on this clone: Its antigen is undetermined.

This CDR3 comprises 11 residues. The V gene's germline CDR1 is MNHEY and CDR2 SVGAGI. The germline V and J ends were trimmed by 6 bases and 13 bases, with 15 bases remaining between them. Study outcomes and limitations: A later analysis reportedly identified an Asian-associated ancestry cluster as carrying fewer N-insertions than the 666-donor mean. In an earlier analysis, about 87% or about 30%: the productive usage of most TCR beta V segments. Highly shared variants forming one cluster were likely a sequencing artifact.

Donors counted as nominally healthy when sampled, yet unrecorded immune exposures were likely. The TCR originated in a woman younger than 35 in good health and CMV-seronegative. The sample was PBMCs. The V and J genes are TRBV6-5 and TRBJ1-1, with D possibly TRBD1 on 5 matching bases. CDR3 sequence: CASSLKGRSFF. Here the CDR3 DNA reads TGTGCCAGCAGCCTCAAGGGGCGCAGTTTCTTT.